A single sample is the source of the 14 T cell receptor beta chains below, sequenced in a study of esophageal squamous cell carcinoma under preoperative chemotherapy. The time point denotes: after preoperative PTX-NDP chemotherapy. TCRdb independently ran MiXCR on the PCR reads; one entry per CDR3 protein. There are 9,000 to 9,500 distinct CDR3 sequences in the sample; about 51% occur only once, and 14% lies in the top ten. This specimen was collected from a patient given preoperative chemotherapy. The receptors here all came from a human donor with esophageal squamous cell carcinoma. The donor label of this sample is uncertain.

The chain joins TRBV29-1 to TRBJ2-1, with no clear D. Trimming removed 7 bases from V and 13 bases from J, with 17 bases in between. Germline V gene lookup returns CDR1 SQVTM and CDR2 ANQGSEA. This CDR3 region has 11 residues. CDR3 sequence (DNA): TGCAGCGCCGTTATGCAAGAGACCCAGTTCTTC. This sequence encodes CSAVMQETQFF.

Concerning this clonotype: The DNA is left out, because the CDR3 cannot be placed on it with certainty; the CDR3 is given as TCRdb lists it. The chain couples TRBV7-8 to TRBJ2-3; the table's D call TRBD2 went unverified against the DNA. The CDR3 length is 23 residues, termini included. The V gene's germline CDR1 is SGHVS and CDR2 FQNEAQ. The CDR3: CASSSGTSVYEQYFGPGTDTQYF.

The V and J genes are TRBV6-1 and TRBJ2-1; 12 bases align to TRBD1. The DNA matches TRBJ2-3 better at its end, which makes the J call doubtful. CDR1 and CDR2 from the germline V gene are MNHNS and SASEGT. The CDR3 runs 16 residues. In DNA, the CDR3 is TGTGCCAGCACGGGTTTTGGGGGACAGGGGGCAGAGACCCAGTATTTT. Translated, it gives CASTGFGGQGAETQYF.

Relative to its sample, this clonotype is large. This chain joins TRBV6-1 and TRBJ2-1; TRBD2 matches 11 bases. CDR1 MNHNS and CDR2 SASEGT come from the germline V gene. J gave up 9 bases and V 8 bases, and 9 bases lay outside the gene matches. This CDR3 is 14 amino acids long. The CDR3 protein is CASQLAGAGSEQFF. The DNA for the CDR3 is TGTGCCAGCCAACTAGCGGGAGCCGGAAGTGAGCAGTTCTTC.

Within the sample, this clonotype is medium-sized. V usage is TRBV12-3 or TRBV12-4 and J usage is TRBJ2-3; D gene uncertain. Trimming took off 1 base at V and 6 bases at J, with 2 bases between the two ends. The CDR3 is made up of 11 amino acids. The CDR3 is CASSLVDTQYF. The CDR3 DNA is TGTGCCAGCAGTTTAGTCGATACGCAGTATTTT.

V and J are TRBV6-1 and TRBJ2-1; TRBD2 is a possible D gene (6 bases). The better agreement between TRBJ2-5 and the DNA end casts doubt on the J call. Germline-derived CDR1 and CDR2 are MNHNS and SASEGT. This CDR3 is built from 14 residues. The CDR3 here is CASSVDGGQETQYF. The CDR3 bases are TGTGCCAGCAGTGTCGACGGGGGACAAGAGACCCAGTACTTC.

This clonotype showed up many times. The genes are TRBV12-5 and TRBJ2-1, with D perhaps being TRBD1 or TRBD2 (7 bases each). The DNA end is more similar to TRBJ2-7, so the J call may be wrong. There are 16 residues in the CDR3. Looked up from germline, CDR1 is LGHNT and CDR2 is FRNRAP. The CDR3 DNA reads as TGTGCTAGTGGTTGGGGGGGGGACAGCCGCTACAATGAGCAGTACTTC. This codes for CASGWGGDSRYNEQYF.

The chain is built from TRBV12-5 and TRBJ2-1, with D uncertain. With 1 base removed from V and 7 bases from J, the gap between germline ends came to 17 bases. CDR1 and CDR2 (germline): LGHNT, FRNRAP. The CDR3 is made up of 16 amino acids. In nucleotides, the CDR3 is TGTGCTAGTGGTTTGGCACGGAACTGGGAAATAAATGAGCAGTTCTTC. It specifies CASGLARNWEINEQFF.

This clonotype was seen at least ten times. The chain employs TRBV12-3 or TRBV12-4 and TRBJ1-1, with D unresolved. V shed 1 base and J shed 0 bases, with 6 bases lying between them. The CDR3 contains 14 residues. DNA of the CDR3: TGTGCCAGCAGTTTAGGACATCTGAACACTGAAGCTTTCTTT. Its translation is CASSLGHLNTEAFF.

This clonotype occurred many times. The V gene is TRBV3-1, the J gene TRBJ2-5, with 10 bases matching TRBD1. Looked up from germline, CDR1 is LGHDT and CDR2 is YNNKEL (reference sequence). V gave up 1 base and J gave up 11 bases; unmatched junction bases: 16. CDR3 length equals 17 residues. CDR3 sequence: CASSQGGRDRGGNEQYF. The CDR3 nucleotides read TGTGCCAGCAGCCAAGGAGGGAGGGACAGGGGTGGCAATGAGCAGTACTTC.

This clonotype is classed as large. The CDR3 sequence: CASSEPGTNTGELFF. CDR3 nucleotide sequence: TGTGCCAGCAGTGAACCAGGGACGAACACCGGGGAGCTGTTTTTT. This sequence joins TRBV6-1 and TRBJ2-2; D may be TRBD1 (5 bases). This CDR3 contains 15 residues. V was trimmed by 2 bases and J by 0 bases, leaving 7 bases between them. Germline CDR1 and CDR2: MNHNS and SASEGT.

The chain carries TRBV6-5 and TRBJ2-1, with 8 nucleotides matching TRBD2. Germline trimming cut 2 bases from V and 0 bases from J; bases unmatched to any gene: 3. This CDR3 has 16 residues. Germline V gene data show CDR1 as MNHEY and CDR2 as SVGAGI. CDR3 sequence: CASSYSGSSSYNEQFF. DNA for the CDR3: TGTGCCAGCAGTTACAGCGGGAGTAGCTCCTACAATGAGCAGTTCTTC.

This clonotype is labeled medium-sized (0.01 to 0.1%). The chain is built from TRBV12-5 and TRBJ2-1; possible D gene TRBD2, 5 bases. V lost 6 bases and J 3 bases, leaving 9 bases between the germline ends. Per germline, CDR1 LGHNT and CDR2 FRNRAP. This CDR3 comprises 13 residues. CDR3 amino acids: CASGPSRYNEQFF. CDR3 bases: TGTGCTAGTGGACCTAGCCGCTACAATGAGCAGTTCTTC.

This clonotype is judged large. The rearrangement links TRBV6-1 to TRBJ2-3; perhaps TRBD1 as D (6 bases). The germline V gene has CDR1 MNHNS and CDR2 SASEGT. V was trimmed by 5 bases and J by 8 bases, leaving 20 bases between them. CDR3 size: 15 residues. This chain's CDR3 is CASSPGEGVRGTQYF. The DNA of the CDR3 is TGTGCCAGCAGTCCCGGCGAGGGGGTACGGGGTACGCAGTATTTT.